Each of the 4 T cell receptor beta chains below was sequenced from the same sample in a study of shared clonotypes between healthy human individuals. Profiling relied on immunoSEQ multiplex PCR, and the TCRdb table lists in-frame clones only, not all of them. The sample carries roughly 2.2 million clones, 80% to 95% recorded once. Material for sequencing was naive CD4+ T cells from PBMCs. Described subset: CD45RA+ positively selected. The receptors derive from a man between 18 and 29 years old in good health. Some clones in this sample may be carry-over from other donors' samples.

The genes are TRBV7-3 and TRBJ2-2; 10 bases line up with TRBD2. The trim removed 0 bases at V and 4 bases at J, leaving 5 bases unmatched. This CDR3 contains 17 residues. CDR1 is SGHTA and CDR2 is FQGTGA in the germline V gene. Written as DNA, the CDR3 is TGTGCCAGCAGCTTAACAAGGGCTAGCGGGAGCACCGGGGAGCTGTTTTTT. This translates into CASSLTRASGSTGELFF.

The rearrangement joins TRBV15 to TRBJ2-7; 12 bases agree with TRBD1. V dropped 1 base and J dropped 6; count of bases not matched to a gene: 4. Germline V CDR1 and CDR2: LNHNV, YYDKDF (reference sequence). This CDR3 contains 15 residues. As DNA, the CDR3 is TGTGCCACCAGCAGAGGGGACAGGGGGCCGCTCGAGCAGTACTTC. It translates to CATSRGDRGPLEQYF.

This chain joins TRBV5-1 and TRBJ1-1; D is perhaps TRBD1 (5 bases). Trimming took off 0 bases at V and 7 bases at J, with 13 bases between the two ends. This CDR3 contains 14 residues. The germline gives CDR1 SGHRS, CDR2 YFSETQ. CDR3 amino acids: CASSLGGLPGEAFF. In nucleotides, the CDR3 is TGCGCCAGCAGCTTGGGGGGACTCCCGGGTGAAGCTTTCTTT.

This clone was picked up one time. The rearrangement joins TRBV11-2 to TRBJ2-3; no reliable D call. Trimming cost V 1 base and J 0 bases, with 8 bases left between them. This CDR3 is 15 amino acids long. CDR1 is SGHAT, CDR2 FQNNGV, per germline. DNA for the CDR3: TGTGCCAGCAGCTTAGCCCCCACAAGCACAGATACGCAGTATTTT. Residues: CASSLAPTSTDTQYF.